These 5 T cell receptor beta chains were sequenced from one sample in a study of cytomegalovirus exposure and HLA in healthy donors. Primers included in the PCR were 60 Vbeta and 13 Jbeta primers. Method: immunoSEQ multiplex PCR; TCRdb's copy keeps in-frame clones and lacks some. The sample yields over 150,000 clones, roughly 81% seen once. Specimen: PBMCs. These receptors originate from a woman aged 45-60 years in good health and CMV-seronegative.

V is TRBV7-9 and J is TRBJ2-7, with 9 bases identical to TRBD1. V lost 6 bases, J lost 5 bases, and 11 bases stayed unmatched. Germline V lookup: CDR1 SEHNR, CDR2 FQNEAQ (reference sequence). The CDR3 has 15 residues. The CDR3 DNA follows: TGTGCCAGCAGTACCGGGACAGGGTATGTCGACGAGCAGTACTTC. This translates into CASSTGTGYVDEQYF.

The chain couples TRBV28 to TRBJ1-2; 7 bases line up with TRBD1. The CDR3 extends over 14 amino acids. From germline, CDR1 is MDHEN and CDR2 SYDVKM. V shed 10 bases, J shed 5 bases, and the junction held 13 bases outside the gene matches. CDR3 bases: TGTGCCACTATCTCCGGGACAGCTACTTATGGCTACACCTTC. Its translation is CATISGTATYGYTF.

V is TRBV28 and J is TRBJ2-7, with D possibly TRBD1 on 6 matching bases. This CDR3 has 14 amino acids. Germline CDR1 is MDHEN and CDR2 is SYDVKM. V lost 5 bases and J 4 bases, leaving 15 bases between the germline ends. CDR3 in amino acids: CASSTDSSLYEQYF. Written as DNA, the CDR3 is TGTGCCAGCAGTACGGACAGCTCCCTTTACGAGCAGTACTTC.

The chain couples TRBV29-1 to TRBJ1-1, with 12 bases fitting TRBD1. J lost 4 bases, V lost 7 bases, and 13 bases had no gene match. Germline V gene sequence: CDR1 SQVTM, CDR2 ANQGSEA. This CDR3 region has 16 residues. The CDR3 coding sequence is TGCAGCGACACAGTCCCGGGACAGGGGGCGGTCACTGAAGCTTTCTTT. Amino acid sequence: CSDTVPGQGAVTEAFF.

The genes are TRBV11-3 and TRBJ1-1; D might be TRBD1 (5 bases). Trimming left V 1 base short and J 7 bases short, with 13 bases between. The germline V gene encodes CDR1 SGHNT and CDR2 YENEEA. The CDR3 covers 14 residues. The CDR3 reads CASSLGSGRDEAFF. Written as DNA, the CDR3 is TGTGCCAGCAGCTTAGGATCAGGGAGGGATGAAGCTTTCTTT.